Following are 8 T cell receptor beta chains from one sample sequenced in a study of T cell responses to AZD1222 COVID-19 vaccine. Using immunoSEQ multiplex PCR, the repertoire was profiled, and TCRdb retains in-frame clones only, with some absent. The top ten clones hold approximately 5.8% of a sample with some 82,000 clones, around 89% of them seen once. Sequenced material: peripheral blood, taken on day 0 of AZD1222 vaccination. These receptors all come from an adult in good health.

The V and J genes are TRBV3-1 (or the pseudogene TRBV3-2) and TRBJ1-2, with D possibly being TRBD1 (5 bases). The CDR3 extends over 15 amino acids. Trimming cost V 0 bases and J 6 bases, with 14 bases left between them. Looked up from germline, CDR1 is LGHDT and CDR2 is YNNKEL (reference sequence). The CDR3, as DNA: TGTGCCAGCAGCCAAGATGGCCGAACAGGTAATGGCTACACCTTC. This codes for CASSQDGRTGNGYTF.

Comment on this clone: The CDR3 carries no conserved terminal phenylalanine or tryptophan, so it likely arises from a read error. The chain uses TRBV5-4 and TRBJ1-1; D is ambiguous. This CDR3 is built from 12 residues. V was clipped by 0 bases and J by 5 bases, with 5 bases between them. Germline CDR1 SGHNT, CDR2 YYREEE (reference sequence). CDR3 bases: TGTGCCAGCAGCTTGGATCAGACTGAAGCTTTCCTT. Its translation: CASSLDQTEAFL.

This chain joins TRBV5-1 and TRBJ1-4; TRBD1 aligns across 7 bases. V gave up 4 bases and J gave up 4 bases; unmatched junction bases: 7. CDR3 size: 15 residues. Germline V CDR1 and CDR2: SGHRS, YFSETQ. CDR3 nucleotide sequence: TGCGCCAGCAGCAGCGACAGGGCCTTTAATGAAAAACTGTTTTTT. Translated: CASSSDRAFNEKLFF.

V usage is TRBV28 and J usage is TRBJ1-3, with TRBD1 matching over 7 bases. This CDR3 is 14 amino acids long. The junction had 7 bases not matched to a gene; V was cut back by 6 bases and J by 5 bases. Germline CDR1 and CDR2: MDHEN and SYDVKM. The CDR3 bases are TGTGCCAGCAGCCCCCCAGGGGGTAGAAACACCATATATTTT. It codes for CASSPPGGRNTIYF. The variable domain in full, with the rest retrieved from reference TRBV28 and TRBJ1-3, is DVKVTQSSRYLVKRTGEKVFLECVQDMDHENMFWYRQDPGLGLRLIYFSYDVKMKEKGDIPEGYSVSREKKERFSLILESASTNQTSMYLCASSPPGGRNTIYFGEGSWLTVV.

The chain recombines TRBV5-6 with TRBJ2-7; D gene uncertain. Looked up from germline, CDR1 is SGHDT and CDR2 is YYEEEE. There are 13 residues in the CDR3. V was shortened by 4 bases and J by 3 bases, with 11 bases between the two germline ends. CDR3 in amino acids: CASSADLNYEQYF. CDR3 DNA sequence: TGTGCCAGCAGCGCCGACCTAAACTACGAGCAGTACTTC.

The chain recombines TRBV19 with TRBJ2-1; 11 nucleotides line up with TRBD2. Germline CDR1 is LNHDA and CDR2 is SQIVND (reference sequence). The CDR3 totals 13 residues. Unmatched junction bases numbered 3, after V lost 8 bases and J lost 6 bases. The CDR3 loop reads CASLAGGLNEQFF. CDR3 nucleotide sequence: TGTGCCAGTCTAGCGGGGGGACTCAATGAGCAGTTCTTC.

The rearrangement joins TRBV6-1 to TRBJ2-7; D unresolved. This CDR3 has 14 residues. Trimming took 2 bases from V and 4 from J, leaving 12 bases between them. CDR1 and CDR2 from the germline V gene are MNHNS and SASEGT. The CDR3 reads CASSEMSRKYEQYF. The CDR3 nucleotides are TGTGCCAGCAGTGAAATGAGTAGAAAGTACGAGCAGTACTTC.

This rearrangement joins TRBV1 to TRBJ2-7; the table's D call, TRBD2, was not checked against the DNA. TRBV1 is described as a pseudogene. The CDR3 consists of 12 residues. The CDR3 DNA sequence: TGCACCAGCAGCCAAGACCGGGAGAAGCAGTACTTC. It encodes CTSSQDREKQYF.